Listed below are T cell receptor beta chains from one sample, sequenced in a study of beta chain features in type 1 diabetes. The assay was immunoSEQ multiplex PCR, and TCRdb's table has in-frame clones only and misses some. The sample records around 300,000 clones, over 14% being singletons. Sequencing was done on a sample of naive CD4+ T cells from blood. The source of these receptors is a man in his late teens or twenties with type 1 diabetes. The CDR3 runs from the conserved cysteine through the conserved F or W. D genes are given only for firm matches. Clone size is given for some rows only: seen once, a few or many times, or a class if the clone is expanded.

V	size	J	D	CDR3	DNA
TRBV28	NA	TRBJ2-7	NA	CASSLSRQITYEQYF	TGTGCCAGCAGTTTATCCCGACAGATTACCTACGAGCAGTACTTC
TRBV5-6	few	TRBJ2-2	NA	CASSLRGRNTGELFF	TGTGCCAGCAGCTTGAGGGGGAGGAACACCGGGGAGCTGTTTTTT
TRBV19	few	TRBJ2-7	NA	CASSLGSEGYEQYF	TGTGCCAGTAGTCTCGGGTCCGAGGGCTACGAGCAGTACTTC
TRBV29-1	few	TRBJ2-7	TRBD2	CSVSWTSSYEQYF	TGCAGCGTTTCTTGGACTAGCTCCTACGAGCAGTACTTC
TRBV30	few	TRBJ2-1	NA	CAWSSGVGWGPRWNEQFF	TGTGCCTGGAGTTCGGGGGTGGGATGGGGACCACGCTGGAATGAGCAGTTCTTC
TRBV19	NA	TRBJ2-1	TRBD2	CASSVNAGTSGGTNNEQFF	TGTGCCAGTAGTGTAAACGCCGGGACTAGCGGGGGAACGAACAATGAGCAGTTCTTC
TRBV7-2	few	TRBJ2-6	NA	CASSLARSGANVLTF	TGTGCCAGCAGCTTAGCACGGTCTGGGGCCAACGTCCTGACTTTC
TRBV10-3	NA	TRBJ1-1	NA	CAIRSGGDTEAFF	TGTGCCATCAGGTCGGGGGGGGACACTGAAGCTTTCTTT
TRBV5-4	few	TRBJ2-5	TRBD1	CASSQRGQGEETQYF	TGTGCCAGCAGCCAACGTGGACAGGGGGAAGAGACCCAGTACTTC
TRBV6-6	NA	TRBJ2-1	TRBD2	CASSFTSGAVDEQFF	TGTGCCAGCAGTTTTACTAGCGGGGCGGTAGATGAGCAGTTCTTC
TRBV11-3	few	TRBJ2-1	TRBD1	CASSSTDRGQFF	TGTGCCAGCAGTTCAACCGACAGGGGACAGTTCTTC